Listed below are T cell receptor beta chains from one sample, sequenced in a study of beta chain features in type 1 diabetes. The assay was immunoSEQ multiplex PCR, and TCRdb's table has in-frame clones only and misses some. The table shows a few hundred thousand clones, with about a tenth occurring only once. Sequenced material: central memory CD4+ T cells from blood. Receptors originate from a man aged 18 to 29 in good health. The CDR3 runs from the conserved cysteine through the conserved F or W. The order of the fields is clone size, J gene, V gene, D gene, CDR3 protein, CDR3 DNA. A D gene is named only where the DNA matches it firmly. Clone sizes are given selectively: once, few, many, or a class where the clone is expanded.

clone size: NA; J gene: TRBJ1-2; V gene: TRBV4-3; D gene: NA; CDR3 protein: CASSQVGRELYGYTF; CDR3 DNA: TGCGCCAGCAGCCAAGTTGGGCGGGAACTATATGGCTACACCTTC
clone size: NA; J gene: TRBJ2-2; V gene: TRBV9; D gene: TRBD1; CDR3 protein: CASSANARGRTGELFF; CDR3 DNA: TGTGCCAGCAGCGCCAACGCCAGGGGGCGCACCGGGGAGCTGTTTTTT
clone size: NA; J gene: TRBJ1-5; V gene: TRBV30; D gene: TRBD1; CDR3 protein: CASAGDRNQPQHF; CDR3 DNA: TGTGCCAGCGCGGGGGACAGAAATCAGCCCCAGCATTTT
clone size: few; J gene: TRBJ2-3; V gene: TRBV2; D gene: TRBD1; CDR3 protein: CASSPGTGSTDTQYF; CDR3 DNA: TGTGCCAGCAGCCCCGGGACAGGGTCGACAGATACGCAGTATTTT
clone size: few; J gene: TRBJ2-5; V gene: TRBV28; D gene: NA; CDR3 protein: CASSFGGIQETQYF; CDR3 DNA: TGTGCCAGCAGTTTCGGTGGGATACAAGAGACCCAGTACTTC
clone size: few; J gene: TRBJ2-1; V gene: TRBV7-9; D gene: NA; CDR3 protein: CASSLGTAGLNEQFF; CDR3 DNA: TGTGCCAGCAGCTTAGGGACAGCAGGATTGAATGAGCAGTTCTTC
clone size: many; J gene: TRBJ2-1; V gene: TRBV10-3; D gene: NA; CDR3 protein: CAISENRFYNEQFF; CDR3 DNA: TGTGCCATCAGTGAGAACCGGTTCTACAATGAGCAGTTCTTC
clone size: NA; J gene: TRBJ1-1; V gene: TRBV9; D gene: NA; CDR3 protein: CASSVGMEGTEAFF; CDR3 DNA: TGTGCCAGCAGCGTAGGAATGGAGGGCACTGAAGCTTTCTTT
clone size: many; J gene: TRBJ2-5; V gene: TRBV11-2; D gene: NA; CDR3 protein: CASRSGETQYF; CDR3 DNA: TGTGCCAGCAGATCAGGGGAGACCCAGTACTTC
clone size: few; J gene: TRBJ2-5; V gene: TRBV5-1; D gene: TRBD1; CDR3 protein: CASSLGGTGMYQETQYF; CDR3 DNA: TGCGCCAGCAGCTTGGGAGGGACAGGGATGTACCAAGAGACCCAGTACTTC
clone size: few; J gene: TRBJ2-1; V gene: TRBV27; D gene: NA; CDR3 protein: CASAVREVFLHEQFF; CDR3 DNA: TGTGCCAGCGCCGTTAGGGAGGTTTTCCTACATGAGCAGTTCTTC
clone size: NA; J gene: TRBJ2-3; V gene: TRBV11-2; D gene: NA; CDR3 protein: CASSLGARRVDTQYF; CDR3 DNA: TGTGCCAGCAGCTTAGGGGCTAGGCGGGTAGATACGCAGTATTTT
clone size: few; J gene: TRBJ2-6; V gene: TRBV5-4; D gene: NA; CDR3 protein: CASSFRNSGANVLTF; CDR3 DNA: TGTGCCAGCAGCTTCCGAAACTCTGGGGCCAACGTCCTGACTTTC
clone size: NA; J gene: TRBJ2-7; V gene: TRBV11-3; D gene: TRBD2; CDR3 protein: CASSWTSVGEQYF; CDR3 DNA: TGTGCCAGCAGTTGGACTAGCGTCGGCGAGCAGTACTTC
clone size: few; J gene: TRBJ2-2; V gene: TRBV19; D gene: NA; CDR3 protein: CASKVASNTGELFF; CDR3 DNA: TGTGCCAGTAAGGTGGCCTCGAACACCGGGGAGCTGTTTTTT
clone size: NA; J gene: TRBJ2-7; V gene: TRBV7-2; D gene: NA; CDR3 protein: CASSPHAAGEQYF; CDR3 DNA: TGTGCCAGCAGCCCCCATGCGGCCGGAGAGCAGTACTTC
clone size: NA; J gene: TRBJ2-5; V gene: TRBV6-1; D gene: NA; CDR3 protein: CASSDHLGFGETQYF; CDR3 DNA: TGTGCCAGCAGTGATCATCTGGGGTTTGGGGAGACCCAGTACTTC
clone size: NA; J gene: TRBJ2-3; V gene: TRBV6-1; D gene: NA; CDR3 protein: CASKPFTDTQYF; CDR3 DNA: TGTGCCAGCAAGCCCTTCACAGATACGCAGTATTTT
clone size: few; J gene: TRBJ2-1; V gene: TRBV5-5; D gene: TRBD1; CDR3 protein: CASSSGTGGYNEQFF; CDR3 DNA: TGTGCCAGCAGCTCCGGGACAGGGGGATACAATGAGCAGTTCTTC
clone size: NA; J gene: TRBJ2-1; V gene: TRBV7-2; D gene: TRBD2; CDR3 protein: CASSLTSGRSYNEQFF; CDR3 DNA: TGTGCCAGCAGCTTAACTAGCGGGAGATCCTACAATGAGCAGTTCTTC
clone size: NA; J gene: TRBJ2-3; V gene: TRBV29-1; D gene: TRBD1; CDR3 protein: CSVDLEQGADTQYF; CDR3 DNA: TGCAGCGTTGATTTGGAGCAGGGGGCAGATACGCAGTATTTT
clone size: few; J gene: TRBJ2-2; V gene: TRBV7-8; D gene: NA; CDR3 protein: CASSLTGANTGELFF; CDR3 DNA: TGTGCCAGCAGCCTAACAGGAGCAAACACCGGGGAGCTGTTTTTT
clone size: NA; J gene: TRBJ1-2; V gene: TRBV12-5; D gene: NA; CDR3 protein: CASGLGRGYGDGYTF; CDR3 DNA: TGTGCTAGTGGTTTAGGAAGAGGGTATGGAGATGGCTACACCTTC
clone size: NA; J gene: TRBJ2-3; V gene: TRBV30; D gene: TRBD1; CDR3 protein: CAWTGQGNTDTQYF; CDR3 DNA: TGTGCCTGGACCGGACAGGGGAACACAGATACGCAGTATTTT
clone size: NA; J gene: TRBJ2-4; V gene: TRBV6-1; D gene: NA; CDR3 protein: CASSEFYIQYF; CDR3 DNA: TGTGCCAGCAGTGAATTCTACATTCAGTACTTC
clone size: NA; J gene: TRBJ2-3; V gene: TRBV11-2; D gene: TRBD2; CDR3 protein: CASRLGLAVTDTQYF; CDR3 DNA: TGTGCCAGCAGGTTGGGACTAGCGGTCACAGATACGCAGTATTTT
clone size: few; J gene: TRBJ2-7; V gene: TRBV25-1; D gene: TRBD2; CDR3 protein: CASSPPGGRFNEQYF; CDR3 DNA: TGTGCCAGCAGCCCACCTGGCGGGAGATTCAACGAGCAGTACTTC
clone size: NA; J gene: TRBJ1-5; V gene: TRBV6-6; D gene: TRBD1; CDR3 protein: CASTTGDQPQHF; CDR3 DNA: TGTGCCAGCACTACAGGGGACCAGCCCCAGCATTTT
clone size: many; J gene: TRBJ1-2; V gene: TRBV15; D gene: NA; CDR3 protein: CATRDRVTGSGYTF; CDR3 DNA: TGTGCCACCAGGGACCGGGTGACAGGCAGTGGCTACACCTTC
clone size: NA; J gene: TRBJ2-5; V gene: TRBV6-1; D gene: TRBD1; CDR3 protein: CASCADREQETQYF; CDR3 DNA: TGTGCCAGCTGTGCGGACAGGGAACAAGAGACCCAGTACTTC
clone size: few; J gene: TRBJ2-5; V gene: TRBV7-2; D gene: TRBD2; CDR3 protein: CASSRTSGPQETQYF; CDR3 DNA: TGTGCCAGCAGCCGGACTAGCGGACCTCAAGAGACCCAGTACTTC
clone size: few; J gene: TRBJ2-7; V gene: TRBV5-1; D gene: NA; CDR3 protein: CASSSSYEQYF; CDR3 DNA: TGCGCCAGCAGCTCCTCCTACGAGCAGTACTTC
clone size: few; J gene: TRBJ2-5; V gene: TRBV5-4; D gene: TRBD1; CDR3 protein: CASSSPGQGGETQYF; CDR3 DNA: TGTGCCAGCAGCTCCCCGGGACAGGGAGGCGAGACCCAGTACTTC
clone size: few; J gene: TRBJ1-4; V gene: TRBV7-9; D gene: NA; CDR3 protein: CASSSDSFSGGKLFF; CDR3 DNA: TGTGCCAGCAGCTCGGACAGTTTCTCCGGGGGAAAACTGTTTTTT
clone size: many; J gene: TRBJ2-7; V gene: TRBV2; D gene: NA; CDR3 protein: CASSVQGGEQYF; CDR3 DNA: TGTGCCAGCAGTGTACAGGGAGGCGAGCAGTACTTC
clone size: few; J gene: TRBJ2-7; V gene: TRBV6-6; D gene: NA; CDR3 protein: CASSSRGYEQYF; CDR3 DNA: TGTGCCAGCAGTTCCCGGGGCTACGAGCAGTACTTC
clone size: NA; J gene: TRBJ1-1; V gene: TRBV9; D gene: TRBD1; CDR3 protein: CASSAGDRRNTEAFF; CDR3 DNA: TGTGCCAGCAGCGCAGGGGACAGGAGGAACACTGAAGCTTTCTTT
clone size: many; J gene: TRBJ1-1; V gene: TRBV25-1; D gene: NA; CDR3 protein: CASSESRQTPTEAFF; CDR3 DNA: TGTGCCAGCAGTGAATCTAGACAGACCCCCACTGAAGCTTTCTTT
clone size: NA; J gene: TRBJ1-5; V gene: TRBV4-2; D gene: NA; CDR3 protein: CASSQDRGNQPQHF; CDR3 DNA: TGTGCCAGCAGCCAAGATCGCGGCAATCAGCCCCAGCATTTT
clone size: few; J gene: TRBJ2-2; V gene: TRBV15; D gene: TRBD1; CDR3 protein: CATSPRQGPGELFF; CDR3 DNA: TGTGCCACCAGCCCCCGACAGGGGCCCGGGGAGCTGTTTTTT